These T cell receptor beta chains were read from a single sample in a study of PD-L1 blockade in urothelial cancer. This table comes from immunoSEQ multiplex PCR, and its TCRdb copy is limited to in-frame clones, with some not included. Of 25,000 to 30,000 clones listed, roughly 84% are singletons. The material sequenced was PBMCs, taken around atezolizumab (anti-PD-L1) treatment. These TCRs come from a man between 65 and 79 years old with urothelial cancer. CDR3s include the opening cysteine and the closing phenylalanine or tryptophan. The order of the fields is V gene, D gene, clone size, J gene, CDR3 protein, CDR3 DNA. The D gene is left open where the match is weak. Clone size appears in some rows only: once, few, many, or a class for an expanded clone.

V gene: TRBV5-4
D gene: TRBD2
clone size: -
J gene: TRBJ2-7
CDR3 protein: CASSFFGGGYEQYF
CDR3 DNA: TGTGCCAGCAGCTTTTTCGGCGGGGGCTACGAGCAGTACTTC

V gene: TRBV7-3
D gene: TRBD1
clone size: once
J gene: TRBJ2-1
CDR3 protein: CASSPGGSYNEQFF
CDR3 DNA: TGTGCCAGCAGCCCAGGGGGATCCTACAATGAGCAGTTCTTC

V gene: TRBV9
D gene: TRBD2
clone size: once
J gene: TRBJ2-5
CDR3 protein: CASSAGLAKQETQYF
CDR3 DNA: TGTGCCAGCAGCGCGGGACTAGCGAAACAAGAGACCCAGTACTTC

V gene: TRBV5-1
D gene: -
clone size: once
J gene: TRBJ1-5
CDR3 protein: CASRLGGQGNQPQHF
CDR3 DNA: TGCGCCAGCAGGTTGGGGGGGCAAGGCAATCAGCCCCAGCATTTT

V gene: TRBV4-2
D gene: -
clone size: once
J gene: TRBJ1-2
CDR3 protein: CASSQDRNYGYTF
CDR3 DNA: TGTGCCAGCAGCCAAGACAGAAACTATGGCTACACCTTC

V gene: TRBV2
D gene: TRBD1
clone size: -
J gene: TRBJ2-1
CDR3 protein: CASSGSRDSYNEQFF
CDR3 DNA: TGTGCCAGCAGTGGATCCCGGGACAGTTACAATGAGCAGTTCTTC

V gene: TRBV19
D gene: -
clone size: once
J gene: TRBJ1-4
CDR3 protein: CASSSPGDPNTNEKLFF
CDR3 DNA: TGTGCCAGTAGTTCACCGGGGGACCCTAACACTAATGAAAAACTGTTTTTT

V gene: TRBV27
D gene: -
clone size: -
J gene: TRBJ2-2
CDR3 protein: CASSLSGQGSGELFF
CDR3 DNA: TGTGCCAGCAGTTTATCGGGGCAGGGGTCCGGGGAGCTGTTTTTT

V gene: TRBV16
D gene: TRBD2
clone size: -
J gene: TRBJ2-7
CDR3 protein: CASSQRGDHYEQYF
CDR3 DNA: TGTGCCAGCAGCCAACGGGGGGATCATTACGAGCAGTACTTC

V gene: TRBV7-8
D gene: -
clone size: -
J gene: TRBJ1-5
CDR3 protein: CASSLGRGNQPQHF
CDR3 DNA: TGTGCCAGCAGCTTAGGCAGGGGCAATCAGCCCCAGCATTTT

V gene: TRBV7-8
D gene: -
clone size: -
J gene: TRBJ1-2
CDR3 protein: CASSLPTDLKTNYGYTF
CDR3 DNA: TGTGCCAGCAGCTTACCGACAGACCTGAAGACTAACTATGGCTACACCTTC

V gene: TRBV5-1
D gene: -
clone size: few
J gene: TRBJ1-2
CDR3 protein: CASSLADYGYTF
CDR3 DNA: TGCGCCAGCAGCTTGGCTGACTATGGCTACACCTTC

V gene: TRBV27
D gene: -
clone size: once
J gene: TRBJ2-7
CDR3 protein: CASSFGLEDEQYF
CDR3 DNA: TGTGCCAGCAGTTTCGGTCTGGAGGATGAGCAGTACTTC

V gene: TRBV2
D gene: TRBD1
clone size: -
J gene: TRBJ1-3
CDR3 protein: CASSAPGQLNTIYF
CDR3 DNA: TGTGCCAGCAGTGCGCCGGGACAGCTAAACACCATATATTTT

V gene: TRBV27
D gene: TRBD2
clone size: few
J gene: TRBJ2-7
CDR3 protein: CASRFTSGRAYEQYF
CDR3 DNA: TGTGCCAGCAGATTTACTAGCGGGAGGGCCTACGAGCAGTACTTC

V gene: TRBV7-9
D gene: -
clone size: medium-sized
J gene: TRBJ2-7
CDR3 protein: CASSSIGSSYEQYF
CDR3 DNA: TGTGCCAGCAGCTCGATCGGGAGCTCCTACGAGCAGTACTTC

V gene: TRBV18
D gene: -
clone size: -
J gene: TRBJ2-7
CDR3 protein: CASSSDYGIEQYF
CDR3 DNA: TGTGCCAGCTCGTCGGACTATGGAATCGAGCAGTACTTC

V gene: TRBV5-1
D gene: -
clone size: once
J gene: TRBJ1-1
CDR3 protein: CASSLAQAGSTEAFF
CDR3 DNA: TGCGCCAGCAGCTTGGCGCAGGCCGGGAGCACTGAAGCTTTCTTT

V gene: TRBV28
D gene: TRBD1
clone size: -
J gene: TRBJ1-2
CDR3 protein: CASSLLMTGFNYGYTF
CDR3 DNA: TGTGCCAGCAGTTTATTAATGACAGGGTTCAACTATGGCTACACCTTC

V gene: TRBV7-9
D gene: TRBD2
clone size: -
J gene: TRBJ2-7
CDR3 protein: CASRAGGASSYEQYF
CDR3 DNA: TGTGCCAGCAGAGCCGGGGGGGCCTCCTCCTACGAGCAGTACTTC

V gene: TRBV19
D gene: -
clone size: once
J gene: TRBJ1-5
CDR3 protein: CASSIRPGGQPQHF
CDR3 DNA: TGTGCCAGTAGTATCAGGCCGGGAGGGCAGCCCCAGCATTTT

V gene: TRBV18
D gene: TRBD1
clone size: -
J gene: TRBJ2-3
CDR3 protein: CASSPDRGLTDTQYF
CDR3 DNA: TGTGCCAGCTCACCCGACAGGGGTTTGACAGATACGCAGTATTTT